These T cell receptor beta chains were read from a single sample in a study of T cells after yellow fever vaccination. TCRdb redid the calling of the 5' RACE reads with MiXCR, one entry per CDR3 protein. The repertoire holds some 500,000 distinct CDR3 sequences, with roughly 14% as singletons. The source was PBMCs, collected on the day of the yellow fever booster vaccination. The receptors come from a man younger than 40 who received the YFV17D yellow fever vaccine. CDR3s include the opening cysteine and the closing phenylalanine or tryptophan. Fields, in order: clone size, J gene, D gene, V gene, CDR3 DNA, CDR3 protein. D genes are given only for firm matches. The size entry is marked missing in some rows and otherwise reads once, few, many or a size class.

>few|TRBJ1-6|TRBD1|TRBV20-1
TGCAGTGCTAGGCCCGGGACAGATAATTCACCCCTCCACTTT
CSARPGTDNSPLHF
>.|TRBJ2-7|.|TRBV6-1
TGTGCCACCTCCCCAGGGCTCTCCTACGAGCAGTACTTC
CATSPGLSYEQYF
>.|TRBJ1-1|TRBD1|TRBV5-6
TGTGCCAGCAGCTTGGAGCCCAGGGGGCGAACTGAAGCTTTCTTT
CASSLEPRGRTEAFF
>few|TRBJ2-7|.|TRBV3-1
TGTGCCAGCAGCCAATCGCGGGTATCCGAGCAGTACTTC
CASSQSRVSEQYF
>few|TRBJ2-1|.|TRBV4-2
TGTGCCAGCAGCCAGCCCGAGTTCGGGGACTGGAACCTCCAGTTCTTC
CASSQPEFGDWNLQFF
>.|TRBJ2-2|.|TRBV24-1
TGTGCCACCAGTGGTATTCCCGGGGAGCTGTTTTTT
CATSGIPGELFF
>.|TRBJ2-3|.|TRBV11-2
TGTGCCAGCAGCCCAGAGGAGGGGGATACGCAGTATTTT
CASSPEEGDTQYF
>few|TRBJ2-1|.|TRBV12-3/TRBV12-4
TGTGCCAGCACATGGACGGCCGCCTACAATGAGCAGTTCTTC
CASTWTAAYNEQFF
>.|TRBJ2-5|.|TRBV3-1
TGTGCCAGCAGCCAAGTACGGCCCGGCCGTGGAGAGACCCAGTACTTC
CASSQVRPGRGETQYF
>.|TRBJ2-5|.|TRBV10-3
TGTGCCATCAGTCGCCGGGACCAAGAGACCCAGTACTTC
CAISRRDQETQYF
>few|TRBJ2-2|.|TRBV29-1
TGCAGCGGCCAAAACACCGGGGAGCTGTTTTTT
CSGQNTGELFF
>many|TRBJ2-5|.|TRBV20-1
TGCAGTGCCCAGGTATCGGAGACCCAGTACTTC
CSAQVSETQYF
>.|TRBJ2-7|.|TRBV5-1
TGCGCCAGCAGCTTGTCCCTCGGGGGTATCCACGAGCAGTACTTC
CASSLSLGGIHEQYF
>.|TRBJ2-7|.|TRBV7-2
TGTGCCAGCAGCTTAGCGCAGGGGGGGAACGAGCAGTACTTC
CASSLAQGGNEQYF
>few|TRBJ1-4|.|TRBV29-1
TGCAGCGTTGAGCCGGGACCCGGCGGTGAAAAACTGTTTTTT
CSVEPGPGGEKLFF
>few|TRBJ2-3|.|TRBV12-3/TRBV12-4
TGTGCCAGCAGTTTAGGTTCGAATACGCAGTATTTT
CASSLGSNTQYF
>few|TRBJ2-7|.|TRBV20-1
TGCAGTGCTAGAGGGCTAAACTACGAGCAGTACTTC
CSARGLNYEQYF
>few|TRBJ2-2|.|TRBV2
TGTGCCAGCAGACAGGAGCTTAACACCGGGGAGCTGTTTTTT
CASRQELNTGELFF
>few|TRBJ2-7|.|TRBV7-9
TGTGCCAGCAGCTTAGAGGGTGGACAGCCCTACGAGCAGTACTTC
CASSLEGGQPYEQYF
>.|TRBJ2-2|TRBD1|TRBV5-1
TGCGCCAGCAGCTCAGGACAGGTCCATAACACCGGGGAGCTGTTTTTT
CASSSGQVHNTGELFF